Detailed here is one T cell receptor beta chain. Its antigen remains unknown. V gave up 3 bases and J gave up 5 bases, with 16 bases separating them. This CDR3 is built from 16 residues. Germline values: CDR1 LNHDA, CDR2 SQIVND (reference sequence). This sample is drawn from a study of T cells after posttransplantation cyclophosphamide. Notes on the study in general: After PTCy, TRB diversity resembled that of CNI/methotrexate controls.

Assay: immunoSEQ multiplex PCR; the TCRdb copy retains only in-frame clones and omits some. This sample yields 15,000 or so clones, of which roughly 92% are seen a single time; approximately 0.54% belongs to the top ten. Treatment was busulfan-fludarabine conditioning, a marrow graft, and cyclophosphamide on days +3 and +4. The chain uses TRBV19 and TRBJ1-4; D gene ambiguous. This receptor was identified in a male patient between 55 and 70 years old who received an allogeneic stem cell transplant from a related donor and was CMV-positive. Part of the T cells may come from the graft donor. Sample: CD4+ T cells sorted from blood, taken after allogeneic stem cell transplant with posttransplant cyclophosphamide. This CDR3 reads CASSMIRGSNNEKLFF. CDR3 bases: TGTGCCAGTAGTATGATCCGCGGGTCGAACAATGAAAAACTGTTTTTT. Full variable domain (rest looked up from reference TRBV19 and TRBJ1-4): DGGITQSPKYLFRKEGQNVTLSCEQNLNHDAMYWYRQDPGQGLRLIYYSQIVNDFQKGDIAEGYSVSREKKESFPLTVTSAQKNPTAFYLCASSMIRGSNNEKLFFGSGTQLSVL.